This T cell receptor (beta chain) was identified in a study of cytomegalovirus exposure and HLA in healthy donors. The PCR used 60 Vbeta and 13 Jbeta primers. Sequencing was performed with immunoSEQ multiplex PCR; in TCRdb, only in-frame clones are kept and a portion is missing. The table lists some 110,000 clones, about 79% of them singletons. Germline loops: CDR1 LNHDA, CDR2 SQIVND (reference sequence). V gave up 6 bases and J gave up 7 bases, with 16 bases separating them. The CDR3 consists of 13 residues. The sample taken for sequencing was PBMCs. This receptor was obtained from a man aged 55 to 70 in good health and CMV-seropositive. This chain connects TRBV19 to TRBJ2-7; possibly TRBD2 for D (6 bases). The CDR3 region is CASSMMGGFEQYF. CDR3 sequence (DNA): TGTGCCAGTAGCATGATGGGGGGTTTTGAGCAGTACTTC.